The following is a TCR beta chain sequence with its context. The data are from a study of blood T cell repertoires in COVID-19. Assay used: immunoSEQ multiplex PCR; TCRdb lists only in-frame clones, some missing. The sample contains a few hundred thousand clones, about nine tenths of which appear only once. The TCR sequence derives from a woman in her 30s who had been exposed to COVID-19. The specimen sequenced was PBMCs or T cells enriched from blood (not recorded which).

CDR3 coding DNA: TGTGCCTGGGGGAGGACAGCGAGCTCTGGGGCCAACGTCCTGACTTTC. Its protein is CAWGRTASSGANVLTF. The chain uses TRBV30 and TRBJ2-6, with D perhaps being TRBD1 or TRBD2 (6 bases each). The CDR3 sequence is 16 residues long. CDR1 is GTSNPN and CDR2 is SVGIG in the germline V gene (reference sequence). The V end was cut by 5 bases, the J end by 0 bases, with 14 bases between.